These 32 T cell receptor beta chains originate from one sample sequenced in a study of shared clonotypes between healthy human individuals. TCRdb's table, derived via immunoSEQ multiplex PCR, lists solely in-frame clones and lacks some. The repertoire holds 2 million to 2.5 million clones, with approximately 96% as singletons. Input material: naive CD4+ T cells sorted from blood. Subset of the sample: CD45RA+ positively selected. The receptors come from a man aged 18 to 29 in good health.

The V call is TRBV30, the J call TRBJ1-2; D unclear. The CDR3 loop spans 14 amino acids. Germline lookup yields CDR1 GTSNPN and CDR2 SVGIG (reference sequence). V shed 2 bases and J shed 8 bases, with 18 bases lying between them. For the CDR3, the DNA is TGTGCCTGGAGTCGCGCCTTTAATCCACACGGCTACACCTTC. Encoded protein: CAWSRAFNPHGYTF.

This chain connects TRBV2 to TRBJ2-2; no firm D call. V gave up 5 bases and J gave up 5 bases, with 9 bases separating them. CDR3 length equals 13 residues. Germline V gene lookup returns CDR1 SNHLY and CDR2 FYNNEI. This CDR3 is CASSLDITGELFF. DNA of the CDR3: TGTGCCAGCAGTCTTGACATAACCGGGGAGCTGTTTTTT.

Concerning this clone itself: Its ends do not fully match the called genes, so a read error is possible. Within the sample, other DNA sequences also encode this same CDR3. V is TRBV25-1 and J is TRBJ1-1; 7 bases match TRBD1. CDR3 length: 13 residues. Germline V gene data show CDR1 as MGHDK and CDR2 as SYGVNS. The CDR3 nucleotides are TGTGCCAGCAGTGCATTGACAGGGACTGAAGCCTTCTTT. This translates into CASSALTGTEAFF.

This clone was counted a single time. The chain uses TRBV28 and TRBJ2-7, with no clear D. Germline loops: CDR1 MDHEN, CDR2 SYDVKM. This CDR3 is 13 amino acids long. Trimming pared 4 bases from V and 12 bases from J, leaving 19 bases between. The CDR3 loop reads CASSSRVLYSLYF. The CDR3 nucleotides are TGTGCCAGCAGTTCCAGAGTTCTATATAGTCTGTACTTC.

The V gene is TRBV19, the J gene TRBJ2-3; 11 bases match TRBD1. Germline lookup yields CDR1 LNHDA and CDR2 SQIVND (reference sequence). This CDR3 contains 16 residues. V dropped 5 bases and J dropped 3; count of bases not matched to a gene: 7. The CDR3 coding sequence is TGTGCCAGTAGTTTCGGACAGGGGGCTTCGACAGATACGCAGTATTTT. Its translation: CASSFGQGASTDTQYF. Looking up the rest from reference TRBV19 and TRBJ2-3 gives the full variable domain: DGGITQSPKYLFRKEGQNVTLSCEQNLNHDAMYWYRQDPGQGLRLIYYSQIVNDFQKGDIAEGYSVSREKKESFPLTVTSAQKNPTAFYLCASSFGQGASTDTQYFGPGTRLTVL.

V is TRBV5-1 and J is TRBJ1-1, with a tentative D call TRBD1 (6 bases). The V end was cut by 4 bases, the J end by 4 bases, with 14 bases between. Germline-derived CDR1 and CDR2 are SGHRS and YFSETQ. The CDR3 contains 14 residues. The CDR3 DNA is TGCGCCAGCAGCAGGGAAACAGGGCTCACTGAAGCTTTCTTT. The encoded protein is CASSRETGLTEAFF.

Points on this clone: One end of the junction does not line up with germline, which may come from a read error. CDR3 in DNA: TGTGCCAGCAGTGGGGGGCCCGGGACCCCCAGGAACTTC. Translating it yields CASSGGPGTPRNF. The J gene is TRBJ2-7, the V gene TRBV2; TRBD1 might be the D (6 bases). The CDR3 runs 13 residues. Germline CDR1 reads SNHLY; CDR2 reads FYNNEI.

The chain uses TRBV7-2 and TRBJ1-2, with D uncertain. The germline CDR1 and CDR2 sequences are SGHTA and FQGNSA. The CDR3 contains 13 residues. The V end lost 7 bases, the J end lost 2 bases, and 11 bases lay between the germline ends. The CDR3 DNA follows: TGTGCCAGCACCAAGGCGGGGAACTATGGCTACACCTTC. Translation gives CASTKAGNYGYTF.

This sequence joins TRBV19 and TRBJ2-5; D might be TRBD2 (6 bases). The V gene lost 6 bases and the J gene lost 5 bases, with 13 bases spanning the gap. CDR1 LNHDA and CDR2 SQIVND come from the germline V gene (reference sequence). The CDR3 consists of 13 residues. CDR3 sequence: CASSGGATETQYF. The CDR3 DNA reads as TGTGCCAGTAGCGGCGGGGCGACGGAGACCCAGTACTTC.

J is TRBJ1-3 and V is TRBV6-1, with D unclear. The CDR3 length is 14 residues. V was shortened by 3 bases and J by 3 bases, with 9 bases between the two germline ends. Germline CDR1 is MNHNS and CDR2 is SASEGT. CDR3 protein: CASSEFPLGNTIYF. The CDR3 region has the DNA TGTGCCAGCAGTGAGTTTCCGCTTGGAAACACCATATATTTT.

This chain uses TRBV25-1 with TRBJ2-3; D is undetermined. The CDR3 loop spans 13 amino acids. Trimming pared 0 bases from V and 3 bases from J, leaving 4 bases between. Per the germline V gene, CDR1 is MGHDK and CDR2 is SYGVNS. CDR3 residues: CASSEYNTDTQYF. CDR3 sequence (DNA): TGTGCCAGCAGTGAATATAATACAGATACGCAGTATTTT.

The chain links TRBV5-1 to TRBJ2-3; D gene unclear. The CDR3 sequence is 12 residues long. The V gene's germline CDR1 is SGHRS and CDR2 YFSETQ. The ends were cut back, 3 bases at V and 2 bases at J, with 4 bases in the middle. The CDR3 DNA is TGCGCCAGCAGCTCCTTCACAGATACGCAGTATTTT. It yields the protein CASSSFTDTQYF.

V gene TRBV2 combines with J gene TRBJ2-7; 9 bases map to TRBD1. Looked up from germline, CDR1 is SNHLY and CDR2 is FYNNEI. The J segment lost 7 bases and the V segment lost 4 bases, leaving 8 bases of the junction unmatched. The CDR3 is 14 amino acids. The CDR3 sequence: CASSGATGGQEQYF. The CDR3 region has the DNA TGTGCCAGCAGTGGGGCGACAGGGGGGCAAGAGCAGTACTTC.

A remark on this clone: This specimen includes other DNA sequences encoding the same CDR3. The CDR3 DNA is TGTGCCAGCAGCCAACGGACAGGGAGCTACGAGCAGTACTTC. As protein: CASSQRTGSYEQYF. The V gene is TRBV7-2, the J gene TRBJ2-7; the match to TRBD1 covers 8 bases. Unmatched junction bases numbered 6, after V lost 5 bases and J lost 3 bases. Germline V gene data show CDR1 as SGHTA and CDR2 as FQGNSA. CDR3 length: 14 residues.

Points on this clone: This specimen includes other DNA sequences encoding the same CDR3. The chain recombines TRBV7-2 with TRBJ1-5; 7 nucleotides line up with TRBD1. CDR1 is SGHTA and CDR2 is FQGNSA in the germline V gene. With 5 bases clipped from V and 6 bases from J, the junction kept 7 bases outside the gene matches. The CDR3 runs 14 residues. The CDR3 sequence is CASSPRQGGQPQHF. The DNA for the CDR3 is TGTGCCAGCAGCCCTCGACAGGGAGGTCAGCCCCAGCATTTT.

The chain combines TRBV28 with TRBJ1-2; D gene uncertain. Germline V gene lookup returns CDR1 MDHEN and CDR2 SYDVKM. This CDR3 comprises 13 residues. V was trimmed by 3 bases and J by 1 base, leaving 6 bases between them. CDR3 sequence: CASSFSINYGYTF. The CDR3 DNA is TGTGCCAGCAGTTTCAGTATTAACTATGGCTACACCTTC.

V gene TRBV19 combines with J gene TRBJ1-6; no definite D call. The germline V gene encodes CDR1 LNHDA and CDR2 SQIVND (reference sequence). The CDR3 covers 14 residues. Trimming took off 10 bases at V and 6 bases at J, with 16 bases between the two ends. CDR3 sequence reads: CATESGRVNSPLHF. In DNA form, the CDR3 reads TGTGCCACCGAATCAGGACGGGTTAATTCACCCCTCCACTTT. The full variable domain, in which reference TRBV19 and TRBJ1-6 provide the parts outside the CDR3, is DGGITQSPKYLFRKEGQNVTLSCEQNLNHDAMYWYRQDPGQGLRLIYYSQIVNDFQKGDIAEGYSVSREKKESFPLTVTSAQKNPTAFYLCATESGRVNSPLHFGNGTRLTVT.

The CDR3, as DNA: TGTGCTAGTGGTTTGTCCGCGGATCTCACCTACGAGCAGTACTTC. Protein: CASGLSADLTYEQYF. The chain employs TRBV12-5 and TRBJ2-7, with unresolved D. The CDR3 covers 15 residues. Germline lookup yields CDR1 LGHNT and CDR2 FRNRAP. The ends were cut back, 2 bases at V and 2 bases at J, with 13 bases in the middle.

The chain has TRBV5-6 and TRBJ2-7; D perhaps matches TRBD1 (6 bases). Between the trimmed V and J ends, which lost 0 bases and 2 bases, there was a span of 12 bases. Germline values: CDR1 SGHDT, CDR2 YYEEEE. The CDR3 runs 15 residues. CDR3 in amino acids: CASSLGQGLAYEQYF. In DNA form, the CDR3 reads TGTGCCAGCAGCTTGGGTCAGGGGTTGGCCTACGAGCAGTACTTC.

With regard to this clone: Distinct nucleotide sequences in the sample also encode this CDR3. The chain employs TRBV5-1 and TRBJ2-7; perhaps TRBD1 as D (6 bases). CDR1 is SGHRS and CDR2 is YFSETQ in the germline V gene. V shed 0 bases and J shed 0 bases, with 10 bases lying between them. This CDR3 has 15 residues. The DNA of the CDR3 is TGCGCCAGCAGCTTGGGCCCAGGGGACTCCTACGAGCAGTACTTC. It translates to CASSLGPGDSYEQYF.

Worth noting for this clone: Other DNA sequences in the same sample also yield this CDR3. V and J are TRBV28 and TRBJ2-3; D gene ambiguous. The CDR3 extends over 12 amino acids. V gave up 8 bases and J gave up 2 bases, with 8 bases separating them. Germline lookup yields CDR1 MDHEN and CDR2 SYDVKM. CDR3 coding DNA: TGTGCCAGCCTCAAGGACACAGATACGCAGTATTTT. Its protein is CASLKDTDTQYF.

The chain has TRBV11-1 and TRBJ2-2; weak D call: TRBD2 (6 bases). Germline values: CDR1 SGHAT, CDR2 FQDESV (reference sequence). Trimming took 4 bases from V and 0 from J, leaving 15 bases between them. The CDR3 extends over 17 amino acids. The CDR3 protein is CASSSISQRANTGELFF. The CDR3 region has the DNA TGTGCCAGCAGCTCCATTAGCCAGCGGGCGAACACCGGGGAGCTGTTTTTT.

V gene TRBV2 combines with J gene TRBJ2-2; 7 bases align to TRBD1. This CDR3 is 15 amino acids long. Unmatched junction bases numbered 6, after V lost 3 bases and J lost 5 bases. Germline values: CDR1 SNHLY, CDR2 FYNNEI. The CDR3 nucleotides are TGTGCCAGCAGTGAGCCAGGGGGTAGGACCGGGGAGCTGTTTTTT. Protein product: CASSEPGGRTGELFF.

This chain connects TRBV30 to TRBJ1-5, with a weak D call TRBD1 (5 bases). This CDR3 spans 14 amino acids. CDR1 is GTSNPN, CDR2 SVGIG, per germline (reference sequence). Trimming took 0 bases from V and 4 from J, leaving 10 bases between them. The CDR3 sequence is CAWSVLKGNQPQHF. The CDR3 nucleotides are TGTGCCTGGAGTGTACTGAAGGGGAATCAGCCCCAGCATTTT.

This clone was recorded once. V and J are TRBV7-6 and TRBJ2-2, with D unclear. CDR3 size: 13 residues. Per the germline V gene, CDR1 is SGHVS and CDR2 is FNYEAQ. Trimming removed 5 bases at V and 2 bases at J, with 6 bases between. CDR3 residues: CASSVLNTGELFF. CDR3 DNA: TGTGCCAGCAGCGTTCTTAACACCGGGGAGCTGTTTTTT.

Of note for this clone: The same CDR3 arises from other DNA sequences in this sample as well. The V and J genes are TRBV29-1 and TRBJ1-1; D is perhaps TRBD1 (5 bases). The CDR3 consists of 12 residues. CDR1 and CDR2 (germline): SQVTM, ANQGSEA. V lost 4 bases and J 1 base, leaving 7 bases between the germline ends. The CDR3: CSVATGNTEAFF. CDR3 sequence (DNA): TGCAGCGTTGCCACAGGGAACACTGAAGCTTTCTTT.

This chain joins TRBV7-6 and TRBJ2-7; 12 nucleotides match TRBD2. Germline V gene lookup returns CDR1 SGHVS and CDR2 FNYEAQ. Trimming cost V 5 bases and J 3 bases; bases outside gene matches: 2. CDR3 size: 14 residues. The CDR3 region is CASSPSGRGYEQYF. The DNA of the CDR3 is TGTGCCAGCAGCCCTAGCGGGAGGGGCTACGAGCAGTACTTC.

This chain connects TRBV18 to TRBJ1-4; unclear D gene. The V gene lost 1 base and the J gene lost 12 bases, with 12 bases spanning the gap. Germline V gene lookup returns CDR1 KGHSH and CDR2 LQKENI. CDR3 length: 13 residues. CDR3 coding DNA: TGTGCCAGCTCACCACGCCCCCGGGAGGAACTGTTTTTT. Translation: CASSPRPREELFF.

As concerns this clone: The sample contains more than one DNA sequence encoding this CDR3. The V gene is TRBV27, the J gene TRBJ2-7; D not resolved. The CDR3 contains 13 residues. The V end was cut by 3 bases, the J end by 1 base, with 7 bases between. CDR1 MNHEY and CDR2 SMNVEV come from the germline V gene (reference sequence). The DNA for the CDR3 is TGTGCCAGCAGTTTCTCGGGTTCCTACGAGCAGTACTTC. It codes for CASSFSGSYEQYF.

The V and J genes are TRBV30 and TRBJ1-5; maybe TRBD1 (5 bases). CDR1 is GTSNPN and CDR2 is SVGIG in the germline V gene (reference sequence). V lost 3 bases and J 1 base, leaving 13 bases between the germline ends. CDR3 length: 15 amino acids. The CDR3 DNA sequence: TGTGCCTGGAGAAAGGGGATGGTAAGCAATCAGCCCCAGCATTTT. This encodes CAWRKGMVSNQPQHF. The entire variable domain, with the rest obtained from reference TRBV30 and TRBJ1-5, is as follows: SQTIHQWPATLVQPVGSPLSLECTVEGTSNPNLYWYRQAAGRGLQLLFYSVGIGQISSEVPQNLSASRPQDRQFILSSKKLLLSDSGFYLCAWRKGMVSNQPQHFGDGTRLSIL.

This chain connects TRBV11-2 to TRBJ2-2, with D maybe TRBD1 (5 bases). V was pared by 0 bases and J by 4 bases, with 12 bases between. The V gene's germline CDR1 is SGHAT and CDR2 FQNNGV. The CDR3 length is 16 residues. The CDR3 here is CASSLETFTGTGELFF. In DNA form, the CDR3 reads TGTGCCAGCAGCTTAGAAACCTTTACAGGCACCGGGGAGCTGTTTTTT.

On this clone itself: Other DNA sequences in the sample encode the same CDR3. The chain carries TRBV18 and TRBJ2-5; TRBD2 matches 13 bases. With V trimmed by 1 base and J by 5 bases, 1 base remained unmatched. This CDR3 region has 15 residues. Germline V lookup: CDR1 KGHSH, CDR2 LQKENI. CDR3 nucleotide sequence: TGTGCCAGCTCACCACGGACTAGCGGGGGTGAGACCCAGTACTTC. This translates into CASSPRTSGGETQYF.